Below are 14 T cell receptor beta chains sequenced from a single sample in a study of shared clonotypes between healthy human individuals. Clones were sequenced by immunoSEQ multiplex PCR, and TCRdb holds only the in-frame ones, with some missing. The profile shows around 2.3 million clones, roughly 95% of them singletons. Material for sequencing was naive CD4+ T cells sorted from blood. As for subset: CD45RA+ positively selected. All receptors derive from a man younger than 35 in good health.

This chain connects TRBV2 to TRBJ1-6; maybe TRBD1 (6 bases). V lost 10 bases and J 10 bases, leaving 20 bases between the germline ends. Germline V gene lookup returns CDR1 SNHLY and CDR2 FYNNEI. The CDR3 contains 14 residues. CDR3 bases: TGTGCCACCAGGATAACAGGGACGTCGTCACCCCTCCACTTT. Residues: CATRITGTSSPLHF.

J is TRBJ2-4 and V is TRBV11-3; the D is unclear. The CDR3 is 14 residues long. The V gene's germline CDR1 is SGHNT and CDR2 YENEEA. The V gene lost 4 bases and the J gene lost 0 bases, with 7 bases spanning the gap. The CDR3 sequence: CASSSPVAKNIQYF. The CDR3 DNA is TGTGCCAGCAGCTCCCCTGTAGCCAAAAACATTCAGTACTTC.

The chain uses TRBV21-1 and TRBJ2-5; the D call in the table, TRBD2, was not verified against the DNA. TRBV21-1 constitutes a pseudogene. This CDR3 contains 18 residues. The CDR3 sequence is CASSKEKTCRLVEETQYF. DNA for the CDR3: TGTGCCAGCAGCAAAGAAAAAACCTGTAGACTAGTTGAAGAGACCCAGTACTTC.

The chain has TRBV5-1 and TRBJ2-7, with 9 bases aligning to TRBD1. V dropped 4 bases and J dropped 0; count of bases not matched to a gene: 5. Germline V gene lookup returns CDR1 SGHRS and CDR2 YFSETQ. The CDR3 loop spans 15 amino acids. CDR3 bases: TGCGCCAGCAGCCGCCAGGGACAGGGCTCCTACGAGCAGTACTTC. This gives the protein CASSRQGQGSYEQYF.

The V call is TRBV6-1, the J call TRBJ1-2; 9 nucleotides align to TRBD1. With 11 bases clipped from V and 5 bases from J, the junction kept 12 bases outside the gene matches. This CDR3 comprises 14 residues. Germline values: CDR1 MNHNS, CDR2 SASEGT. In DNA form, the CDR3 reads TGTGCCGCAGAAGACCGGGACAGGGAGTATGGCTACACCTTC. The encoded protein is CAAEDRDREYGYTF.

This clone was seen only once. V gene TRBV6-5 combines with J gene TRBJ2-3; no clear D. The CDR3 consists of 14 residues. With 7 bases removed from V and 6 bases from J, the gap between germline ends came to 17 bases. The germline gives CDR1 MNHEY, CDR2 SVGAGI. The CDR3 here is CASNNPAPRDTQYF. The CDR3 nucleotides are TGTGCCAGCAACAATCCGGCCCCCCGGGATACGCAGTATTTT.

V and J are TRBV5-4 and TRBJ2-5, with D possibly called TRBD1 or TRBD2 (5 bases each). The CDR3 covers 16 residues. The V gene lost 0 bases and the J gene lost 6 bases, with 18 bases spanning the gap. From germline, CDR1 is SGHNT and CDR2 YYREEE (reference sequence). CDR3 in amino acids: CASSLASPGPWKTQYF. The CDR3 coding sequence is TGTGCCAGCAGCTTGGCTTCTCCGGGGCCCTGGAAGACCCAGTACTTC.

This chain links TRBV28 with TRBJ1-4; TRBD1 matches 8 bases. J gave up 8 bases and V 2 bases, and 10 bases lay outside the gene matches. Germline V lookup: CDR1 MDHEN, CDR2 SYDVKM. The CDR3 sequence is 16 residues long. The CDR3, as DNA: TGTGCCAGCAGTTTACCCACGGACAGGGTAGGGGAAAAACTGTTTTTT. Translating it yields CASSLPTDRVGEKLFF.

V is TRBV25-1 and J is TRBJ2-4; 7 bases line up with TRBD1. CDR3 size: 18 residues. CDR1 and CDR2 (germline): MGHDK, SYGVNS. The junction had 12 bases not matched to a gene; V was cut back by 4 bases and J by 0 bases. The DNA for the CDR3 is TGTGCCAGCAGTGTCCCCAATCCGGGACAGCTAGCCAAAAACATTCAGTACTTC. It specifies CASSVPNPGQLAKNIQYF.

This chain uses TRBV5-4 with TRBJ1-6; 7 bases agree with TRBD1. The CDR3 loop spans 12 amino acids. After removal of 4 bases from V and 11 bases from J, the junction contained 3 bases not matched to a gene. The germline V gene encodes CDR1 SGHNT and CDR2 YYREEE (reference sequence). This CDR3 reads CASSAQGAPLHF. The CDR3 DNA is TGTGCCAGCAGCGCTCAGGGGGCACCCCTCCACTTT.

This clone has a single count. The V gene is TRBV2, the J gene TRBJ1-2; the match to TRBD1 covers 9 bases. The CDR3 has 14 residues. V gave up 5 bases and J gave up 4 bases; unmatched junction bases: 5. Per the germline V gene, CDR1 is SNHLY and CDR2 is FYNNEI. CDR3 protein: CASSWDREVYGYTF. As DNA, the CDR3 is TGTGCCAGCAGTTGGGACAGGGAGGTCTATGGCTACACCTTC.

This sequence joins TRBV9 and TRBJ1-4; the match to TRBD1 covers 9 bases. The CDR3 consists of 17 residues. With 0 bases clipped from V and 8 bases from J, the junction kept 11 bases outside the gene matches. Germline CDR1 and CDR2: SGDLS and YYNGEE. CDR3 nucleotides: TGTGCCAGCAGCGTAGGGACAGGGGATCTTAAGGACGAAAAACTGTTTTTT. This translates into CASSVGTGDLKDEKLFF.

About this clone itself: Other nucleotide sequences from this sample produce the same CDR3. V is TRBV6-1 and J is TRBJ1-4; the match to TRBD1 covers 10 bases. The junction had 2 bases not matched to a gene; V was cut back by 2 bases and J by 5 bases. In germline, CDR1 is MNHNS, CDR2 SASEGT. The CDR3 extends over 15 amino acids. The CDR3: CASSEPGQGNEKLFF. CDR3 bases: TGTGCCAGCAGTGAACCGGGACAGGGGAATGAAAAACTGTTTTTT.

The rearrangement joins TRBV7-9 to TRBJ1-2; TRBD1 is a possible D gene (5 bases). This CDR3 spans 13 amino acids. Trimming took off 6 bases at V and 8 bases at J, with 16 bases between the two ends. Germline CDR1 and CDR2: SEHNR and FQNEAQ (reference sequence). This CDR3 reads CASRSTPGPGYTF. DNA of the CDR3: TGTGCCAGCAGATCAACCCCAGGGCCCGGCTACACCTTC. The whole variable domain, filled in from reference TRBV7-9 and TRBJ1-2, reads DTGVSQNPRHKITKRGQNVTFRCDPISEHNRLYWYRQTLGQGPEFLTYFQNEAQLEKSRLLSDRFSAERPKGSFSTLEIQRTEQGDSAMYLCASRSTPGPGYTFGSGTRLTVV.